These 10 T cell receptor beta chains originate from one sample sequenced in a study of low-dose radiotherapy and immunotherapy resistance in tumors. First-strand cDNA used TRAV- and TRBV-specific primers, covering alpha and beta chains. TCR amplification used roughly 18 PCR cycles, a constant-region primer and a V-primer adapter. MiXCR, run by TCRdb on the reads, gives a single entry per CDR3 protein. Here the sample spans some 16,000 distinct CDR3 sequences, around 70% being singletons. The source is a human donor with advanced metastatic prostate, ovarian, gallbladder or colorectal cancer (not recorded which). This table probably holds off-target reads from a library built for another chain.

The chain links TRBV29-1 to TRBJ1-2, with TRBD1 as a possible D gene (6 bases). The CDR3 loop spans 17 amino acids. Germline CDR1 SQVTM, CDR2 ANQGSEA. V was cut by 0 bases and J by 0 bases, with 17 bases left in between. CDR3 protein: CSVEETQGTASNYGYTF. CDR3 sequence (DNA): TGCAGCGTTGAAGAGACACAGGGAACTGCTTCTAACTATGGCTACACCTTC.

The chain carries TRBV3-1 and TRBJ2-5; tentatively, D is TRBD1 (6 bases). CDR1 and CDR2 (germline): LGHDT, YNNKEL (reference sequence). The V and J ends lost 4 bases and 2 bases respectively, with 20 bases between them. The CDR3 loop spans 17 amino acids. CDR3 amino acids: CASSPYNRVARQETQYF. The CDR3 coding sequence is TGTGCCAGCAGCCCATACAACAGGGTCGCACGGCAAGAGACCCAGTACTTC.

The genes are TRBV15 and TRBJ2-7; unclear D gene. Germline CDR1 reads LNHNV; CDR2 reads YYDKDF (reference sequence). The CDR3 contains 11 residues. V was pared by 1 base and J by 5 bases, with 3 bases between. The CDR3 DNA reads TGTGCCACCAGCAGAGCGGACGAGCAGTACTTC. It codes for CATSRADEQYF.

The gene calls are TRBV5-1 and TRBJ1-6; TRBD1 aligns across 12 bases. V dropped 2 bases and J dropped 7; count of bases not matched to a gene: 7. The CDR3 is made up of 17 amino acids. Germline V gene lookup returns CDR1 SGHRS and CDR2 YFSETQ. DNA for the CDR3: TGCGCCAGCAGCTTTACCGGGACAGGGGGCAGGAATTCACCCCTCCACTTT. This sequence encodes CASSFTGTGGRNSPLHF.

V and J are TRBV7-2 and TRBJ2-1; 7 positions agree with TRBD2. From germline, CDR1 is SGHTA and CDR2 FQGNSA. The CDR3 is made up of 18 amino acids. Trimming at V came to 1 base and at J to 4 bases, leaving 13 bases not matched to a gene. For the CDR3, the DNA is TGTGCCAGCAGCTTAGGAGTGGGCGGGGGAGATTCGTACAATGAGCAGTTCTTC. It translates to CASSLGVGGGDSYNEQFF. Variable domain in full (rest from reference TRBV7-2 and TRBJ2-1): GAGVSQSPSNKVTEKGKDVELRCDPISGHTALYWYRQSLGQGLEFLIYFQGNSAPDKSGLPSDRFSAERTGGSVSTLTIQRTQQEDSAVYLCASSLGVGGGDSYNEQFFGPGTRLTVL.

The chain links TRBV6-4 to TRBJ1-5; 7 nucleotides agree with TRBD1. Germline V CDR1 and CDR2: MRHNA, SNTAGT. The CDR3 contains 16 residues. V shed 7 bases and J 4 bases; nucleotides not matched to a gene: 13. CDR3 bases: TGTGCCAGCATTTGTTTGAGGACAGGAGGAAATCAGCCCCAGCATTTT. Translated: CASICLRTGGNQPQHF.

The chain links TRBV2 to TRBJ2-6; 8 bases map to TRBD1. V lost 6 bases to trimming and J lost 1 base; unmatched junction nucleotides: 8. Germline values: CDR1 SNHLY, CDR2 FYNNEI. The CDR3 runs 17 residues. CDR3 DNA sequence: TGTGCCAGCAGCCCGACAGGGGCTTGGTCTGGGGCCAACGTCCTGACTTTC. It encodes CASSPTGAWSGANVLTF.

The chain uses TRBV20-1 and TRBJ2-1; D is unclear. Trimming took off 1 base at V and 4 bases at J, with 23 bases between the two ends. This CDR3 has 18 amino acids. Germline values: CDR1 DFQATT, CDR2 SNEGSKA (reference sequence). The CDR3: CSARALQSSETRYNEQFF. The DNA for the CDR3 is TGCAGTGCTAGAGCCCTGCAAAGCTCCGAGACAAGGTACAATGAGCAGTTCTTC.

The chain combines TRBV12-3 or TRBV12-4 with TRBJ1-2; D not certain. The CDR3 is made up of 15 amino acids. V gave up 1 base and J gave up 8 bases, with 17 bases separating them. The CDR3 loop is CASSLDLKSAKGYTF. In DNA, the CDR3 is TGTGCCAGCAGTTTAGACCTCAAGTCAGCGAAAGGCTACACCTTC.

The rearrangement joins TRBV29-1 to TRBJ2-2; the D call may be TRBD1 or TRBD2 (7 bases each). V lost 6 bases and J 1 base, leaving 21 bases between the germline ends. The CDR3 contains 17 residues. The V gene's germline CDR1 is SQVTM and CDR2 ANQGSEA. CDR3 bases: TGCAGCGTGGGGGGGACAGCCGGCTTGAGGAACACCGGGGAGCTGTTTTTT. Its translation is CSVGGTAGLRNTGELFF.